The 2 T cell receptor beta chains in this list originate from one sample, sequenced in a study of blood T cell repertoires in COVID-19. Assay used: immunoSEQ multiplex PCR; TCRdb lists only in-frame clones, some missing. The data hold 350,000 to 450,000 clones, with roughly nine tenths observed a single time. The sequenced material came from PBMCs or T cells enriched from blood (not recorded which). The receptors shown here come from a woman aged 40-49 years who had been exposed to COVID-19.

This CDR3 reads CASSLAGQVGYTF. CDR3 sequence (DNA): TGTGCCAGCAGCTTAGCAGGACAGGTTGGCTACACCTTC. This chain joins TRBV7-9 and TRBJ1-2, with 7 bases matching TRBD1. The CDR3 runs to 13 residues. The V gene's germline CDR1 is SEHNR and CDR2 FQNEAQ (reference sequence). Unmatched junction bases numbered 2, after V lost 0 bases and J lost 7 bases.

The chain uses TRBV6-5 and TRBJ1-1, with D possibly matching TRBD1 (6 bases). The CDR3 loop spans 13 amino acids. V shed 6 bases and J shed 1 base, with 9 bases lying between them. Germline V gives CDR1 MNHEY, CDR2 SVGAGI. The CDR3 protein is CASRTDRNTEAFF. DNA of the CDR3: TGTGCCAGCAGGACGGACAGGAACACTGAAGCTTTCTTT.